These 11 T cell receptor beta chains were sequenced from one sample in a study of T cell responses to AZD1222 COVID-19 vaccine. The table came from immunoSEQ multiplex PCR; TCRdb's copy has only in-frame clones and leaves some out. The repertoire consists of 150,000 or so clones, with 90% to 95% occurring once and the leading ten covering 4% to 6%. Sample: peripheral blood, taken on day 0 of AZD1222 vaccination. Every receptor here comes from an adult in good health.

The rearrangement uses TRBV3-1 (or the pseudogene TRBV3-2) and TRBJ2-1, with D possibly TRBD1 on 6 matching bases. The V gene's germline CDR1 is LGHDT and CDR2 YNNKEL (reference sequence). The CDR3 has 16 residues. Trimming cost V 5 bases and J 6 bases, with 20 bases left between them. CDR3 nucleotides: TGTGCCAGCAGCAGGGCTAGGGACACCCGTACCAATGAGCAGTTCTTC. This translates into CASSRARDTRTNEQFF.

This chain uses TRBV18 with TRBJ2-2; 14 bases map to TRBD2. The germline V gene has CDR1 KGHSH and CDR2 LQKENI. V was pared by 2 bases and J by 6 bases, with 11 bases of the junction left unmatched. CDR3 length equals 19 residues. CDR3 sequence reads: CASSPLPGLAGEAAGELFF. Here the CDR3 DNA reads TGTGCCAGCTCACCATTGCCGGGACTAGCGGGAGAAGCGGCCGGGGAGCTGTTTTTT.

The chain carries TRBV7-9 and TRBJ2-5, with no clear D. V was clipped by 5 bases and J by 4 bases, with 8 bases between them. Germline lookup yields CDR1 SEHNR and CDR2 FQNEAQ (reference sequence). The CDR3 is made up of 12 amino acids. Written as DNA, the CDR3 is TGTGCCAGCAGCGTCCTAGGAGAGACCCAGTACTTC. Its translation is CASSVLGETQYF.

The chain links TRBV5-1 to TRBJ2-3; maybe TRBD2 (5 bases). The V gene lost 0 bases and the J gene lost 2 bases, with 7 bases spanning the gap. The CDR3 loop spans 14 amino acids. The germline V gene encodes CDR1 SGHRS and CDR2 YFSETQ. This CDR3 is CASSLGGLTDTQYF. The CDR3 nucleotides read TGCGCCAGCAGCTTGGGCGGGCTCACAGATACGCAGTATTTT.

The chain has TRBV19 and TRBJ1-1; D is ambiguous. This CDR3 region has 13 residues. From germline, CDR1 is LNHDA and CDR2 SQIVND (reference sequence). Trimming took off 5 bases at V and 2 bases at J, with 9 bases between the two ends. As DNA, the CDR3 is TGTGCCAGTAGTTTAACGGCTAACACTGAAGCTTTCTTT. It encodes CASSLTANTEAFF.

The CDR3 reads CASSNGPSWAEQYF. DNA for the CDR3: TGTGCCAGCAGCAACGGACCCTCATGGGCCGAGCAGTACTTC. The rearrangement uses TRBV21-1 and TRBJ2-7. TRBV21-1 is marked as a pseudogene. The CDR3 totals 14 residues.

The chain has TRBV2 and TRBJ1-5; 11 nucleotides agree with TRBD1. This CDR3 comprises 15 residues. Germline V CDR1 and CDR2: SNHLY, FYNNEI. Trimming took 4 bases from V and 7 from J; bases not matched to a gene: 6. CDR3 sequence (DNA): TGTGCCAGCAGTGTGGACAGGGGGCGCGGACAGCCCCAGCATTTT. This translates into CASSVDRGRGQPQHF.

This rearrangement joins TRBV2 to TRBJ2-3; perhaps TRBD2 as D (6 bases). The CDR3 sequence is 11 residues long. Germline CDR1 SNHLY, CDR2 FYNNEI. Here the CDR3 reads CVLWRADTQYF. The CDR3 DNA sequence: TGTGTCCTGTGGAGGGCGGATACGCAGTATTTT.

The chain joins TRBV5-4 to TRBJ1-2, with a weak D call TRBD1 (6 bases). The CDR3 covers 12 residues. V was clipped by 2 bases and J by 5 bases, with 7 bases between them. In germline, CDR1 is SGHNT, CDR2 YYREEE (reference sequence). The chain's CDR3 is CASSFTGYGYTF. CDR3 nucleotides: TGTGCCAGCAGCTTTACAGGGTATGGCTACACCTTC. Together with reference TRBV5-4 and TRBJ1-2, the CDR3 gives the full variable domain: ETGVTQSPTHLIKTRGQQVTLRCSSQSGHNTVSWYQQALGQGPQFIFQYYREEENGRGNFPPRFSGLQFPNYSSELNVNALELDDSALYLCASSFTGYGYTFGSGTRLTVV.

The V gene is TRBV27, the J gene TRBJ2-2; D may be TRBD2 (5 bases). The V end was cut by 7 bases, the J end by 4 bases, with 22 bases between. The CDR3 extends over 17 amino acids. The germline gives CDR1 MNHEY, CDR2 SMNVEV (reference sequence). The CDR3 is CASTLRGGWASTGELFF. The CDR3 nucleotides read TGTGCCAGCACCCTCCGAGGCGGGTGGGCTAGCACCGGGGAGCTGTTTTTT.

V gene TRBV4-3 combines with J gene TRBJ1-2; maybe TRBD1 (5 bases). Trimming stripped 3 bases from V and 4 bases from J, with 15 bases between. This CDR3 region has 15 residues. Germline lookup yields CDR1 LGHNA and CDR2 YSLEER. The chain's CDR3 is CASSQGDSRSYGYTF. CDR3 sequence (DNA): TGCGCCAGCAGCCAGGGAGACAGTCGATCCTATGGCTACACCTTC.